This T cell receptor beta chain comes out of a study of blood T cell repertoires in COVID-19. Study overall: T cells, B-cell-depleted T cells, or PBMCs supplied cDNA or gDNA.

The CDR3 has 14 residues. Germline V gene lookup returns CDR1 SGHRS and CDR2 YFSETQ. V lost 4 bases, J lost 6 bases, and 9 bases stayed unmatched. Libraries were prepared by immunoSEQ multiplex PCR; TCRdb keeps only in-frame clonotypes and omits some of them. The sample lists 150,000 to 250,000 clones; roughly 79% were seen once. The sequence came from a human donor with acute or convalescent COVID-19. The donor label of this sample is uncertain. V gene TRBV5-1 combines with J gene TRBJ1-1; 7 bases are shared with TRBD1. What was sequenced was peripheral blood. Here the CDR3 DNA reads TGCGCCAGCAGCGAGCATCAGGGGGTCTCTGAAGCTTTCTTT. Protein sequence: CASSEHQGVSEAFF.